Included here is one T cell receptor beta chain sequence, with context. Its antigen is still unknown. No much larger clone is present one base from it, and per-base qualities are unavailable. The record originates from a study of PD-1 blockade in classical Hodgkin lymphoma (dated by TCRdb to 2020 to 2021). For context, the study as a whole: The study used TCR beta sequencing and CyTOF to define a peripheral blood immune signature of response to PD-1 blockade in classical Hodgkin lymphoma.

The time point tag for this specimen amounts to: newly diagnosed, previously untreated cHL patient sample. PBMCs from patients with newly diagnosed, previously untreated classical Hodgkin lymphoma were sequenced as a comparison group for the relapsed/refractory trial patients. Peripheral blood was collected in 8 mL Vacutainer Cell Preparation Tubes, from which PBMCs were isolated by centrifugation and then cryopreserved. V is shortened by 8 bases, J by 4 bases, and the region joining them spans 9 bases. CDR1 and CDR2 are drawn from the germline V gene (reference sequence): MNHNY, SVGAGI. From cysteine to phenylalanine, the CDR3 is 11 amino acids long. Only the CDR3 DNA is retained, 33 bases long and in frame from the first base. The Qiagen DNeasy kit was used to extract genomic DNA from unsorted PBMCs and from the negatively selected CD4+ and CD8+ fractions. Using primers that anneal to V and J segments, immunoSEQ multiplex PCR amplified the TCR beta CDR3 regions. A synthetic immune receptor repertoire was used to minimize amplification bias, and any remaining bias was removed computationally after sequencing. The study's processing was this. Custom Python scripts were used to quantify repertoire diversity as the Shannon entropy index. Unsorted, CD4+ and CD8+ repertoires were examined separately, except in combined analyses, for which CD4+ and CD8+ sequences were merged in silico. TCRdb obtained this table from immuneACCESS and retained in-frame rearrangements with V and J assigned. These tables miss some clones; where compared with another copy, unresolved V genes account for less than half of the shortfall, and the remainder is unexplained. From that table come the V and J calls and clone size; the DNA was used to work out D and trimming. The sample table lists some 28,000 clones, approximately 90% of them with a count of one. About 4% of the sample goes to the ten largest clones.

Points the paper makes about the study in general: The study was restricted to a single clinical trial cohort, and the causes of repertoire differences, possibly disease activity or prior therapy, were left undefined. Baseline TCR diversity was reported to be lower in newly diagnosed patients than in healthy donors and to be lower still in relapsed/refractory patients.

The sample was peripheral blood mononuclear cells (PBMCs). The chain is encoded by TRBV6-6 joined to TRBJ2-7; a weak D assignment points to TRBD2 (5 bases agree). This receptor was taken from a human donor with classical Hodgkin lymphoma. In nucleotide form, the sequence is TGTGCCAGCTCCGGGGTTTACGAGCAGTACTTC. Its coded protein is CASSGVYEQYF.